This T cell receptor (beta chain) came from a study of T cell repertoires in cytomegalovirus infection. Study information: Indicated by public TCR beta signatures were CMV infection and matching HLA type. Overall study results and limits: Summed public TCR beta family frequency identified CMV carriers bearing the relevant HLA. Predominance within the ex vivo response was attributable to HLA-C-restricted CMV-specific TCR beta clonotypes.

This clonotype has a count of ten or more. Its antigen is not identified. TCRdb independently ran MiXCR on the reads; one entry per CDR3 protein. Among more than 350,000 distinct CDR3 sequences listed, 31% were seen once. V shed 3 bases and J 3 bases; nucleotides not matched to a gene: 8. Germline values: CDR1 SGHVS, CDR2 FQNEAQ. This CDR3 spans 15 amino acids. The sequencing sample was made of PBMCs. This sequence was found in a human donor in good health (CMV status not recorded). Some clones in this sample may be carry-over from other donors' samples. The chain is built from TRBV7-8 and TRBJ2-7; the match to TRBD1 covers 7 bases. The CDR3 DNA reads TGTGCCAGCAGCTTCGGGACAGACCCTTTCTACGAGCAGTACTTC. Residues: CASSFGTDPFYEQYF.